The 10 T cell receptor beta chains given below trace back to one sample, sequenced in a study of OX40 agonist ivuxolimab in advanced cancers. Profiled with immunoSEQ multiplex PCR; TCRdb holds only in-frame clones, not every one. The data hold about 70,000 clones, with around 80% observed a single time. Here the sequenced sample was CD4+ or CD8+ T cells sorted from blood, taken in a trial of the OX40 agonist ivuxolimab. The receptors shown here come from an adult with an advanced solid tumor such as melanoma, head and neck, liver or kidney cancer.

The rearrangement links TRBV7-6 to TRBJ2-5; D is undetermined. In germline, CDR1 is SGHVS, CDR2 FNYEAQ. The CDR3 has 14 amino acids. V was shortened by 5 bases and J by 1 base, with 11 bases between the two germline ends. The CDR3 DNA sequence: TGTGCCAGCAGCCCCTCGACGGTCCAAGAGACCCAGTACTTC. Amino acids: CASSPSTVQETQYF.

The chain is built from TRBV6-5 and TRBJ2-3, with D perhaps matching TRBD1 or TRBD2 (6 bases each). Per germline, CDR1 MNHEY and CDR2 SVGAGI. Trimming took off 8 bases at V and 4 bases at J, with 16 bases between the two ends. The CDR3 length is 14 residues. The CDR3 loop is CASVSPGAADTQYF. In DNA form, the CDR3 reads TGTGCCAGCGTTTCCCCGGGGGCCGCAGATACGCAGTATTTT.

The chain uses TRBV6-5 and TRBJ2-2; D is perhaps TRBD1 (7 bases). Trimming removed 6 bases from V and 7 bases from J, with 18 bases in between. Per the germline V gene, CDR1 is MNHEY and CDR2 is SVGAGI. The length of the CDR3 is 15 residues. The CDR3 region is CASSLSEGAGGELFF. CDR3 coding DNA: TGTGCCAGCAGCCTATCGGAGGGGGCAGGCGGGGAGCTGTTTTTT.

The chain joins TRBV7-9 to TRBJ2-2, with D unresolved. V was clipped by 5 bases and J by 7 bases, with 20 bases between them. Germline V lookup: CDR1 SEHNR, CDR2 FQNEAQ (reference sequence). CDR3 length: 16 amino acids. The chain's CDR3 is CASSAGRTFASGELFF. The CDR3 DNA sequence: TGTGCCAGCAGCGCTGGCCGCACATTTGCCAGCGGGGAGCTGTTTTTT.

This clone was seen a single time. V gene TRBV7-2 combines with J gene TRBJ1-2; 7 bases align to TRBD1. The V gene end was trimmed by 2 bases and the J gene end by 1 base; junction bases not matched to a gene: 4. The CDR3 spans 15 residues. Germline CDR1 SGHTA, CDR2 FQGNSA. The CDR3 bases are TGTGCCAGCAGCTTAACAGGGGCTAGTAACTATGGCTACACCTTC. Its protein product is CASSLTGASNYGYTF.

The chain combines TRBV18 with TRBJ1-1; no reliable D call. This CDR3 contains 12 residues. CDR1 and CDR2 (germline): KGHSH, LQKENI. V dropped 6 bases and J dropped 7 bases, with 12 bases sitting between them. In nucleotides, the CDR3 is TGTGCCAGCTCCCCGAGGCCTCATGAAGCTTTCTTT. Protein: CASSPRPHEAFF.

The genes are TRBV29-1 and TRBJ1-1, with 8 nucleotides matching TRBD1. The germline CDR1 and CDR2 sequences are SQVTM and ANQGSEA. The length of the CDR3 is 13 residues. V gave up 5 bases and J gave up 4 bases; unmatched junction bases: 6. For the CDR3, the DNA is TGCAGCGTTTCAGGGGGCGATGGCACTGAAGCTTTCTTT. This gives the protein CSVSGGDGTEAFF.

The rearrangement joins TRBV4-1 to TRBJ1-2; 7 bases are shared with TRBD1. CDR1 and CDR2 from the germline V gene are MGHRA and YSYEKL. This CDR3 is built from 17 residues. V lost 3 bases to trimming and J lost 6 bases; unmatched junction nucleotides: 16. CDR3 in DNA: TGCGCCAGCAGCCAGGCTAGATATGGGGGACAGTGGGATGGCTACACCTTC. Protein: CASSQARYGGQWDGYTF.

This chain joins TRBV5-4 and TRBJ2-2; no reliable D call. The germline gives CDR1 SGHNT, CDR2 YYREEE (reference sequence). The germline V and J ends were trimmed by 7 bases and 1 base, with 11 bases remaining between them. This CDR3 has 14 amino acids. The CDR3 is CASPKPGNTGELFF. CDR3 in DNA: TGTGCCAGCCCCAAACCTGGGAACACCGGGGAGCTGTTTTTT.

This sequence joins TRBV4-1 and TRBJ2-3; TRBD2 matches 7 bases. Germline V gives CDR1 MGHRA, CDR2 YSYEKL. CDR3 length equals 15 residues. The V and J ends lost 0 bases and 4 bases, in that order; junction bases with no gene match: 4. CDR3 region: CASSQDGGRSDTQYF. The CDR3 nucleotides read TGCGCCAGCAGCCAAGATGGCGGGAGATCAGATACGCAGTATTTT.